Each of the 6 T cell receptor beta chains below was sequenced from the same sample in a study of CD8 T cells in Susac syndrome. With random hexamers, roughly 0.45 to 1 ug RNA was reverse transcribed. Each CDR3 protein gets one entry after TCRdb re-called the immunoSEQ multiplex PCR reads with MiXCR. The data hold about 80,000 distinct CDR3 sequences, with approximately 94% observed a single time. Sequencing was performed on CD4+ T cells from PBMCs. These TCRs come from a human donor with Susac syndrome.

The chain carries TRBV7-2 and TRBJ2-2; D is uncertain. The CDR3 length is 15 residues. Germline CDR1 and CDR2: SGHTA and FQGNSA. Trimming took 1 base from V and 3 from J, leaving 9 bases between them. The CDR3 is CASSLDRTHTGELFF. The CDR3 DNA follows: TGTGCCAGCAGCTTAGACAGAACACACACCGGGGAGCTGTTTTTT.

The rearrangement uses TRBV5-5 and TRBJ1-2; D not resolved. The V end lost 3 bases, the J end lost 1 base, and 16 bases lay between the germline ends. The CDR3 spans 16 residues. The germline V gene encodes CDR1 SGHKS and CDR2 YYEKEE (reference sequence). The DNA for the CDR3 is TGTGCCAGCAGCTCCAAGGTAGCAGTTGTTAACTATGGCTACACCTTC. It is translated as CASSSKVAVVNYGYTF.

In this sample, this clonotype turned up once. V and J are TRBV4-2 and TRBJ2-1; 13 bases match TRBD2. CDR1 is LGHNA and CDR2 is YNFKEQ in the germline V gene. The V segment lost 1 base and the J segment 9 bases; nucleotides outside the gene matches: 6. The CDR3 sequence is 16 residues long. The CDR3: CASSQGGLAGVAEQFF. CDR3 DNA: TGTGCCAGCAGCCAAGGAGGACTAGCGGGAGTGGCTGAGCAGTTCTTC.

The J gene is TRBJ2-3, the V gene TRBV15; 11 bases map to TRBD1. The CDR3 sequence is 15 residues long. Germline values: CDR1 LNHNV, CDR2 YYDKDF (reference sequence). The J segment lost 4 bases and the V segment lost 4 bases, leaving 4 bases of the junction unmatched. The CDR3 DNA sequence: TGTGCCACCAGCATAAAGGGACAGGGGGCAGATACGCAGTATTTT. Translating gives CATSIKGQGADTQYF.

The V call is TRBV12-3 or TRBV12-4, the J call TRBJ1-5, with TRBD1 as a possible D gene (6 bases). This CDR3 region has 13 residues. V lost 5 bases and J 7 bases, leaving 12 bases between the germline ends. The CDR3 spells CASSNREYQPQHF. The CDR3 DNA reads TGTGCCAGCAGTAACAGGGAATACCAGCCCCAGCATTTT.

The chain combines TRBV7-2 with TRBJ2-1; the match to TRBD2 covers 8 bases. The CDR3 contains 14 residues. In germline, CDR1 is SGHTA, CDR2 FQGNSA. The V and J ends lost 0 bases and 14 bases, in that order; junction bases with no gene match: 9. CDR3: CASSLAPSGSSEFF. The CDR3 DNA is TGTGCCAGCAGCTTAGCGCCTAGCGGGTCCTCGGAGTTCTTC.